The source of this T cell receptor beta chain is a study of cytomegalovirus exposure and HLA in healthy donors. Broader study findings: As a later analysis showed, a missense DCLRE1C variant was linked to trimming of TCR beta V- and J-genes. Upon later analysis, HLA-associated TCR beta chains proved more clonally expanded than other, equally common chains. Earlier analysis yielded a pattern in which most TCR beta V segments were productive about 87% or about 30% of the time.

60 Vbeta and 13 Jbeta primers were used in PCR. TCRdb's copy holds only in-frame clones and misses some; the assay was immunoSEQ multiplex PCR. The sample shows tens of thousands of clones, approximately 70% of them seen only once. Unmatched junction bases numbered 6, after V lost 4 bases and J lost 0 bases. The germline V gene encodes CDR1 SGHRS and CDR2 YFSETQ. The CDR3 length is 16 residues. Nominal health characterized the donors when sampled, though unrecorded immune exposures were likely. This clone was recorded once. Its antigen is not identified. What was sequenced was PBMCs. The V and J genes are TRBV5-1 and TRBJ2-1; 8 bases are shared with TRBD2. This receptor was identified in a woman in her forties or fifties in good health and CMV-seropositive. The CDR3 region has the DNA TGCGCCAGCAGCCCGTCGGCGGGAGGCTCCTACAATGAGCAGTTCTTC. Its protein is CASSPSAGGSYNEQFF.